The text below deals with one T cell receptor (beta chain). What it binds is not known. The sample belongs to a study of T cell responses to AZD1222 COVID-19 vaccine. Study conclusions and caveats: With dominance at 160-218 and 743-854, vaccine-associated CD4 TCRs spanned spike. Nearly half of unique spike-specific TCRs reportedly avoided B.1.351 and B.1.1.7 mutated regions.

TCRdb's copy holds only in-frame clones and misses some; the assay was immunoSEQ multiplex PCR. The sample yields approximately 94,000 clones, over 75% seen once. Germline V gene lookup returns CDR1 SNHLY and CDR2 FYNNEI. The CDR3 contains 14 residues. V dropped 8 bases and J dropped 4; count of bases not matched to a gene: 9. This receptor was identified in an adult in good health. This chain links TRBV2 with TRBJ2-5, with 8 bases that match TRBD1. Sequencing used peripheral blood, obtained on day 0 of MenACWY control vaccination. The CDR3 spells CASHALTGVETQYF. The CDR3 DNA follows: TGTGCCAGCCACGCCCTGACAGGGGTAGAGACCCAGTACTTC. Full variable domain (rest looked up from reference TRBV2 and TRBJ2-5): EPEVTQTPSHQVTQMGQEVILRCVPISNHLYFYWYRQILGQKVEFLVSFYNNEISEKSEIFDDQFSVERPDGSNFTLKIRSTKLEDSAMYFCASHALTGVETQYFGPGTRLLVL.